A selection of T cell receptor beta chains follows, all from one sample in a study of shared clonotypes between healthy human individuals. Sequencing was performed with immunoSEQ multiplex PCR; in TCRdb, only in-frame clones are kept and a portion is missing. The sample has about 2 million clones, just under 95% seen once. Material: naive CD8+ T cells sorted from blood. These receptors were collected from a man aged 18 to 29 in good health. Both conserved end residues are part of each CDR3. A D gene is named only where the DNA matches it firmly. Expanded clones are given a class, and other clones once, few, many or no size at all.

>.|TRBJ2-2|TRBV6-1|.
CASSEGTGELFF
TGTGCCAGCAGTGAGGGTACCGGGGAGCTGTTTTTT
>TRBD1|TRBJ2-7|TRBV19|.
CASSTQGTGGHEQYF
TGTGCCAGTAGTACGCAGGGGACAGGGGGCCACGAGCAGTACTTC
>TRBD2|TRBJ2-3|TRBV10-2|.
CASSEAGGPRIGSTDTQYF
TGCGCCAGCAGTGAGGCGGGGGGGCCGCGTATTGGTAGCACAGATACGCAGTATTTT
>TRBD2|TRBJ2-3|TRBV9|.
CASSASGDTQYF
TGTGCCAGCAGCGCTAGCGGAGATACGCAGTATTTT
>TRBD1|TRBJ2-2|TRBV7-6|.
CASASGTGNTGELFF
TGTGCCAGCGCCAGTGGGACAGGGAACACCGGGGAGCTGTTTTTT
>.|TRBJ2-5|TRBV4-1|.
CASSPHSTGGPSETQYF
TGCGCCAGCAGCCCTCATAGTACGGGGGGCCCGTCGGAGACCCAGTACTTC
>.|TRBJ1-2|TRBV4-3|.
CASSQDPRNYGYTF
TGCGCCAGCAGCCAAGATCCGAGGAACTATGGCTACACCTTC
>TRBD1|TRBJ1-2|TRBV6-6|.
CASIGWTGSYGYTF
TGTGCCAGCATTGGATGGACAGGGTCGTATGGCTACACCTTC
>.|TRBJ1-6|TRBV21-1|.
CASSNRENNSPLHF
TGTGCCAGCAGCAACCGGGAGAATAATTCACCCCTCCACTTT
>.|TRBJ1-2|TRBV27|.
CASSTSPGARYGYTF
TGTGCCAGCAGTACGAGTCCCGGAGCCAGATATGGCTACACCTTC
>.|TRBJ2-7|TRBV30|.
CAWSVSREYEQYF
TGTGCCTGGAGTGTCAGCAGGGAGTACGAGCAGTACTTC
>.|TRBJ2-1|TRBV4-1|.
CASSQDEDTYNEQFF
TGCGCCAGCAGCCAAGATGAAGACACCTACAATGAGCAGTTCTTC
>TRBD1|TRBJ2-3|TRBV5-1|.
CASSVSGTGGPDTQYF
TGCGCCAGCAGCGTATCCGGGACAGGGGGTCCAGATACGCAGTATTTT
>TRBD1|TRBJ1-3|TRBV7-9|once
CASSPSPGTGSSGNTIYF
TGTGCCAGCAGCCCAAGTCCCGGGACAGGGAGCTCTGGAAACACCATATATTTT
>TRBD2|TRBJ2-7|TRBV13|.
CASSQGTSGAYEQYF
TGTGCCAGCAGCCAAGGGACTAGCGGAGCTTACGAGCAGTACTTC
>.|TRBJ2-6|TRBV27|.
CASSESSGANVLTF
TGTGCCAGCAGTGAAAGCTCTGGGGCCAACGTCCTGACTTTC
>.|TRBJ2-3|TRBV4-3|.
CASSQGQASTDTQYF
TGCGCCAGCAGCCAAGGACAGGCCAGCACAGATACGCAGTATTTT
>TRBD2|TRBJ2-3|TRBV10-3|.
CAISDSTSGRGTDTQYF
TGTGCCATCAGTGACTCCACTAGCGGGAGGGGCACAGATACGCAGTATTTT
>TRBD1|TRBJ2-1|TRBV29-1|.
CSVEGQGVVNEQFF
TGCAGCGTTGAAGGACAGGGGGTAGTAAATGAGCAGTTCTTC
>.|TRBJ1-6|TRBV28|.
CASSLLSVDSPLHF
TGTGCCAGCAGTTTATTGTCGGTGGATTCACCCCTCCACTTT
>.|TRBJ1-4|TRBV11-2|.
CASSWLAGDEKLFF
TGTGCCAGCAGCTGGTTGGCCGGGGATGAAAAACTGTTTTTT
>.|TRBJ1-4|TRBV15|.
CATRDRQREKLFF
TGTGCCACCAGGGACCGACAAAGGGAAAAACTGTTTTTT
>.|TRBJ2-5|TRBV15|.
CATSRDFLEEETQYF
TGTGCCACCAGCAGAGATTTCCTAGAAGAAGAGACCCAGTACTTC
>TRBD2|TRBJ2-3|TRBV30|.
CAWTLRGADTQYF
TGTGCCTGGACCTTACGGGGGGCAGATACGCAGTATTTT
>TRBD2|TRBJ2-7|TRBV27|.
CASSFMGLAPYEQYF
TGTGCCAGCAGTTTTATGGGACTAGCGCCCTACGAGCAGTACTTC
>TRBD2|TRBJ2-5|TRBV6-5|.
CASSSEPGGQETQYF
TGTGCCAGCAGTTCCGAACCGGGGGGGCAAGAGACCCAGTACTTC
>.|TRBJ1-1|TRBV5-1|.
CASSSAQGETEAFF
TGCGCCAGCAGCTCAGCACAGGGTGAAACTGAAGCTTTCTTT
>TRBD1|TRBJ1-5|TRBV6-1|.
CASRGTANQPQHF
TGTGCCAGCAGGGGGACAGCCAATCAGCCCCAGCATTTT
>.|TRBJ2-3|TRBV21-1|.
CASSKTGGLVTDTQYF
TGTGCCAGCAGCAAAACAGGGGGACTTGTCACAGATACGCAGTATTTT
>.|TRBJ1-2|TRBV6-6|.
CASTLGGENYGYTF
TGTGCCAGCACCCTAGGGGGGGAAAACTATGGCTACACCTTC
>TRBD2|TRBJ2-7|TRBV27|.
CASSSRGLAGPYEQYF
TGTGCCAGCAGTTCTCGGGGACTAGCGGGCCCCTACGAGCAGTACTTC
>.|TRBJ2-2|TRBV5-6|.
CASSPFRDENTGELFF
TGTGCCAGCAGCCCCTTCCGGGACGAGAACACCGGGGAGCTGTTTTTT
>.|TRBJ1-1|TRBV19|once
CASSIVGPADFEAFF
TGTGCCAGTAGTATAGTTGGCCCCGCCGACTTCGAAGCTTTCTTT
>.|TRBJ1-2|TRBV7-9|.
CASSSPVASPGGYTF
TGTGCCAGCAGCTCCCCAGTGGCCTCCCCGGGGGGCTACACCTTC
>TRBD2|TRBJ2-1|TRBV5-1|.
CASSLVISGASSYNEQFF
TGCGCCAGCAGCTTGGTGATTAGCGGGGCCTCCTCCTACAATGAGCAGTTCTTC
>TRBD1|TRBJ1-6|TRBV14|.
CASSQRTGLNSPLHF
TGTGCCAGCAGCCAAAGGACAGGGTTAAATTCACCCCTCCACTTT
>.|TRBJ2-1|TRBV6-6|.
CASSYPSRSVEQFF
TGTGCCAGCAGTTACCCCAGTCGGAGTGTCGAGCAGTTCTTC
>.|TRBJ1-2|TRBV4-1|.
CASSPFEIVIDGYTF
TGCGCCAGCAGCCCTTTTGAGATTGTAATAGATGGCTACACCTTC
>.|TRBJ1-5|TRBV21-1|once
CASSRGPTSNQPQHF
TGTGCCAGCAGCAGGGGACCGACCAGCAATCAGCCCCAGCATTTT
>TRBD2|TRBJ2-7|TRBV4-3|.
CASSPLRERPYEQYF
TGCGCCAGCAGCCCTCTGCGGGAGCGCCCCTACGAGCAGTACTTC
>TRBD2|TRBJ2-3|TRBV9|.
CASSVEGLPPSGVTDTQYF
TGTGCCAGCAGCGTAGAGGGACTCCCCCCTAGCGGGGTCACAGATACGCAGTATTTT
>TRBD1|TRBJ2-2|TRBV11-3|.
CASSGDRVTGELFF
TGTGCCAGCAGCGGGGACAGGGTTACCGGGGAGCTGTTTTTT
>.|TRBJ1-1|TRBV15|once
CATSTVTNTEAFF
TGTGCCACCAGCACAGTAACAAACACTGAAGCTTTCTTT
>.|TRBJ1-4|TRBV6-5|.
CASTRGVTNEKLFF
TGTGCCAGCACCAGAGGGGTAACTAATGAAAAACTGTTTTTT
>TRBD2|TRBJ2-7|TRBV11-1|.
CASSLTGGHYEQYF
TGTGCCAGCAGCTTAACGGGGGGGCATTACGAGCAGTACTTC
>TRBD1|TRBJ2-7|TRBV25-1|.
CASSGQGAWYEQYF
TGTGCCAGCAGTGGACAGGGCGCGTGGTACGAGCAGTACTTC
>.|TRBJ2-7|TRBV6-5|.
CASSYSSPAEQYF
TGTGCCAGCAGTTACTCTTCCCCCGCCGAGCAGTACTTC
>.|TRBJ2-7|TRBV4-3|once
CASSQDTVGGEQYF
TGCGCCAGCAGCCAAGATACGGTAGGAGGCGAGCAGTACTTC
>.|TRBJ2-7|TRBV5-1|once
CASSPEGPYEQYF
TGCGCCAGCAGCCCTGAGGGACCCTACGAGCAGTACTTC
>.|TRBJ2-7|TRBV9|.
CASSVGTSLTYEQYF
TGTGCCAGCAGCGTAGGTACTAGCCTCACCTACGAGCAGTACTTC
>.|TRBJ1-2|TRBV7-9|.
CASSMSGIGYTF
TGTGCCAGCAGCATGTCTGGGATAGGCTACACCTTC
>.|TRBJ2-7|TRBV2|.
CASTYGEGVHEQYF
TGTGCCAGCACTTACGGGGAAGGGGTCCACGAGCAGTACTTC